A single sample gave rise to the 17 T cell receptor beta chains below, sequenced in a study of human T cells and chemical hapten exposure. The time point was: patch test 1, 2 weeks after DPC sensitization. This sample's treatment: therapeutic diphenylcyclopropenone sensitization with weekly scalp DPC. From the RACE reads, TCRdb called clonotypes with MiXCR, one entry per CDR3 protein. The sample has tens of thousands of distinct CDR3 sequences, more than 9% seen once. Sequences were derived from whole blood, sampled in connection with sensitization to the hapten diphenylcyclopropenone (DPC). These receptor sequences come from a man aged 35 to 55 with alopecia areata. Some clones in this sample may be carry-over from other donors' samples.

The V call is TRBV7-2, the J call TRBJ2-5; 8 bases map to TRBD2. The CDR3 is 14 residues long. CDR1 SGHTA and CDR2 FQGNSA come from the germline V gene. J was trimmed by 5 bases and V by 5 bases; bases with no gene match: 7. CDR3 coding DNA: TGTGCCAGCAGCCCCAGCGGGAGAGGGGAGACCCAGTACTTC. It encodes CASSPSGRGETQYF.

This clonotype was counted between two and nine times. The V gene is TRBV10-3, the J gene TRBJ2-7, with D perhaps matching TRBD2 (5 bases). With 0 bases removed from V and 4 bases from J, the gap between germline ends came to 7 bases. CDR1 and CDR2 (germline): ENHRY, SYGVKD. This CDR3 contains 13 residues. This CDR3 reads CAISESRGYEQYV. The CDR3, as DNA: TGTGCCATCAGTGAGTCGAGAGGGTACGAGCAGTACGTC.

This clonotype was picked up a small number of times. CDR3 bases: TGTGCCAGCAGCCCGACCCAACTCAGCTCCTACGAGCAGTACTTC. Amino acids: CASSPTQLSSYEQYF. This chain uses TRBV6-5 with TRBJ2-7; D gene ambiguous. Trimming took 6 bases from V and 0 from J, leaving 15 bases between them. Germline CDR1 reads MNHEY; CDR2 reads SVGAGI. The CDR3 totals 15 residues.

The chain joins TRBV20-1 to TRBJ1-5, with D hard to call. Germline V gene lookup returns CDR1 DFQATT and CDR2 SNEGSKA (reference sequence). The CDR3 loop spans 15 amino acids. V dropped 5 bases and J dropped 0 bases, with 14 bases sitting between them. The CDR3 DNA is TGCAGTGCTCAGACGCACGTGAATAGCAATCAGCCCCAGCATTTT. Protein product: CSAQTHVNSNQPQHF.

This clonotype appeared a few times. This chain uses TRBV27 with TRBJ1-6, with TRBD1 matching 9 bases. CDR3 size: 15 residues. The trim removed 7 bases at V and 6 bases at J, leaving 7 bases unmatched. Germline V CDR1 and CDR2: MNHEY, SMNVEV (reference sequence). Written as DNA, the CDR3 is TGTGCCAGCACCTATATGGACAGGGGTAATTCACCCCTCCACTTT. Protein: CASTYMDRGNSPLHF.

This clonotype was observed a few times. The chain joins TRBV7-2 to TRBJ2-3; D is ambiguous. Germline loops: CDR1 SGHTA, CDR2 FQGNSA. The CDR3 sequence is 14 residues long. V lost 5 bases and J lost 2, with 11 bases in between. The CDR3 coding sequence is TGTGCCAGCAGCCCAAGCGTTATCACAGATACGCAGTATTTT. As protein: CASSPSVITDTQYF.

V and J are TRBV7-8 and TRBJ2-3, with 7 positions matching TRBD2. With V trimmed by 5 bases and J by 15 bases, 17 bases remained unmatched. Germline CDR1 and CDR2: SGHVS and FQNEAQ. The CDR3 has 14 amino acids. CDR3 nucleotides: TGTGCCAGCAGCCGAACCGCAACTAGCGTCAATGGATATTTT. It translates to CASSRTATSVNGYF.

In its sample, this clonotype was seen many times. V and J are TRBV24-1 and TRBJ2-3, with TRBD2 matching 8 bases. The CDR3 is 17 amino acids. The V segment lost 3 bases and the J segment 1 base; nucleotides outside the gene matches: 8. Germline V gene data show CDR1 as KGHDR and CDR2 as SFDVKD. The CDR3 is CATSDEPTSGGTDTQYF. The CDR3 DNA is TGTGCCACCAGTGATGAACCTACTAGCGGCGGCACAGATACGCAGTATTTT.

A word on this clonotype: The junction differs from germline at one of its ends, possibly a read error. J is TRBJ1-5 and V is TRBV18; no clear D. The germline V gene encodes CDR1 KGHSH and CDR2 LQKENI. This CDR3 has 16 residues. The CDR3 region has the DNA TGTGCCAGCTCACCCCTGGGGTTGATGGGAAATCAGCCCCGGCATTTT. Its protein is CASSPLGLMGNQPRHF.

V gene TRBV6-1 combines with J gene TRBJ2-3, with 10 bases fitting TRBD1. V shed 10 bases and J 3 bases; nucleotides not matched to a gene: 4. Germline CDR1 reads MNHNS; CDR2 reads SASEGT. The CDR3 totals 13 residues. The DNA for the CDR3 is TGTGCCACCGGGACAGGGGAGACAGATACGCAGTATTTT. Its translation: CATGTGETDTQYF.

Ten or more counts support this clonotype. The V gene is TRBV7-2, the J gene TRBJ1-5; TRBD1 might be the D (5 bases). With 1 base removed from V and 4 bases from J, the gap between germline ends came to 11 bases. CDR1 SGHTA and CDR2 FQGNSA come from the germline V gene. This CDR3 is 15 amino acids long. DNA of the CDR3: TGTGCCAGCAGCTTAGGGTTGGGGCCGAATCAGCCCCAGCATTTT. This translates into CASSLGLGPNQPQHF.

This clonotype has at least ten counts. The genes are TRBV24-1 and TRBJ2-2; 13 positions match TRBD2. From germline, CDR1 is KGHDR and CDR2 SFDVKD. V dropped 5 bases and J dropped 5; count of bases not matched to a gene: 10. The CDR3 length is 18 residues. Here the CDR3 DNA reads TGTGCCACCAGTGGCCAGGGACTAGCGGGACGGGTAACCGGGGAGCTGTTTTTT. The encoded protein is CATSGQGLAGRVTGELFF.

This chain uses TRBV7-2 with TRBJ2-4, with 9 bases aligning to TRBD1. Germline lookup yields CDR1 SGHTA and CDR2 FQGNSA. The V segment lost 2 bases and the J segment 7 bases; nucleotides outside the gene matches: 6. The CDR3 has 15 residues. The CDR3 sequence is CASSLYRGLNNIQYF. The CDR3 DNA follows: TGTGCCAGCAGCTTATACAGGGGGCTTAATAACATTCAGTACTTC.

The gene calls are TRBV7-9 and TRBJ2-3; no definite D call. There are 14 residues in the CDR3. From germline, CDR1 is SEHNR and CDR2 FQNEAQ (reference sequence). Trimming pared 0 bases from V and 2 bases from J, leaving 6 bases between. The CDR3 DNA follows: TGTGCCAGCAGCTTAGCGGTCACCACAGATACGCAGTATTTT. This encodes CASSLAVTTDTQYF.

This clonotype was recorded many times. V is TRBV29-1 and J is TRBJ1-4; TRBD1 aligns across 8 bases. The CDR3 is made up of 12 amino acids. Germline lookup yields CDR1 SQVTM and CDR2 ANQGSEA. V lost 6 bases to trimming and J lost 8 bases; unmatched junction nucleotides: 5. The CDR3 sequence: CSVGQGGEKLFF. The CDR3 DNA sequence: TGCAGCGTAGGACAGGGCGGAGAAAAACTGTTTTTT.

The chain is built from TRBV10-3 and TRBJ2-3; D unresolved. Per the germline V gene, CDR1 is ENHRY and CDR2 is SYGVKD. The V gene lost 3 bases and the J gene lost 2 bases, with 15 bases spanning the gap. This CDR3 is built from 16 residues. The CDR3 spells CAISDYRNHVTDTQYF. CDR3 nucleotides: TGTGCCATCAGTGATTATAGGAATCACGTCACAGATACGCAGTATTTT.

V is TRBV21-1 and J is TRBJ2-5; the D call in the table, TRBD1, was not verified against the DNA. TRBV21-1 is a listed pseudogene. CDR3 length: 14 residues. The CDR3 sequence is CASSKPLEGETQYF. CDR3 nucleotides: TGTGCCAGCAGCAAACCCCTAGAAGGAGAGACCCAGTACTTC.